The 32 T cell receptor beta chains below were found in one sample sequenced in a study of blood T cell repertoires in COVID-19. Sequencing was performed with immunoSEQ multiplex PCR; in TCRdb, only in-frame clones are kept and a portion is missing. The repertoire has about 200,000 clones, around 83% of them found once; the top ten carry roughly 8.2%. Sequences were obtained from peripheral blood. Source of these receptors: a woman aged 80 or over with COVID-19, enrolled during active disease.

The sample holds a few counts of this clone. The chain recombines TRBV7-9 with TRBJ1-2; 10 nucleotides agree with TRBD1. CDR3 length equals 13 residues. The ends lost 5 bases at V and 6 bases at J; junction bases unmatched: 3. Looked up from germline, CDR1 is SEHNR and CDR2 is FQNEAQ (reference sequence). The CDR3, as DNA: TGTGCCAGCAGCACCGGGACAGGGGATGGCTACACCTTC. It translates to CASSTGTGDGYTF. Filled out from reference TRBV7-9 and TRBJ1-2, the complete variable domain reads DTGVSQNPRHKITKRGQNVTFRCDPISEHNRLYWYRQTLGQGPEFLTYFQNEAQLEKSRLLSDRFSAERPKGSFSTLEIQRTEQGDSAMYLCASSTGTGDGYTFGSGTRLTVV.

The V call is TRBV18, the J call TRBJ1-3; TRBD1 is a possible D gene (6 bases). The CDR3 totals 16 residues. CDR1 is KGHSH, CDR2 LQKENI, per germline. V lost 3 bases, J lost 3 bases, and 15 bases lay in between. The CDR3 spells CASSPMTGESGNTIYF. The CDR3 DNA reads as TGTGCCAGCTCACCCATGACAGGAGAAAGTGGAAACACCATATATTTT.

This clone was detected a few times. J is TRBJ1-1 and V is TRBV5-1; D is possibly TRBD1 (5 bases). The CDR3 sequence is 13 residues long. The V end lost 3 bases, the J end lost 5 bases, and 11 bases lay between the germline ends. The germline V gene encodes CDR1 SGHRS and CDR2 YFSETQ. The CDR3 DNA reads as TGCGCCAGCAGCTCCCAGGGAATGACTGAAGCTTTCTTT. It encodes CASSSQGMTEAFF. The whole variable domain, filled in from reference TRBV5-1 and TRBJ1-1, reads KAGVTQTPRYLIKTRGQQVTLSCSPISGHRSVSWYQQTPGQGLQFLFEYFSETQRNKGNFPGRFSGRQFSNSRSEMNVSTLELGDSALYLCASSSQGMTEAFFGQGTRLTVV.

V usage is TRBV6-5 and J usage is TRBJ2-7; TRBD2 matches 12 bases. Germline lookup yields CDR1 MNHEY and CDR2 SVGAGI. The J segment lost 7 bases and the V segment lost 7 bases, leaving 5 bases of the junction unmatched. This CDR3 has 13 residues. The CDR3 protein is CASTTGTSGEQYF. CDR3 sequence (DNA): TGTGCCAGCACCACCGGGACTAGCGGGGAGCAGTACTTC.

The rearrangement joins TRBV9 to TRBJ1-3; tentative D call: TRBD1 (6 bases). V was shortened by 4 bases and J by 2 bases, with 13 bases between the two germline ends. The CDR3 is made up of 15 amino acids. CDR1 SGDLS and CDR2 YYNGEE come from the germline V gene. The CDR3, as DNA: TGTGCCAGCAGCAGTACAGGGTCTCCTGGAAACACCATATATTTT. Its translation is CASSSTGSPGNTIYF.

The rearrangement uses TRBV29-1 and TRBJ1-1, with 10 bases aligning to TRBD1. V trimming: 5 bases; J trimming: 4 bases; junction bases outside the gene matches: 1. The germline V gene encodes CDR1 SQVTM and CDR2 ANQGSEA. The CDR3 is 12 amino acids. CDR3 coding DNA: TGCAGCGTTCGGACAGGGGGCACTGAAGCTTTCTTT. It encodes CSVRTGGTEAFF.

The CDR3 bases are TGTGCCAGCAGCCCCGGTGGCGGGCTCACAGATACGCAGTATTTT. Amino acids: CASSPGGGLTDTQYF. The chain couples TRBV3-1 (or the pseudogene TRBV3-2) to TRBJ2-3; tentative D call: TRBD2 (5 bases). Trimming pared 4 bases from V and 2 bases from J, leaving 13 bases between. Germline lookup yields CDR1 LGHDT and CDR2 YNNKEL (reference sequence). The CDR3 is made up of 15 amino acids.

CDR3 in DNA: TGTGCCAGCAGTACAGGGAATCAGCCCCAGCATTTT. Protein: CASSTGNQPQHF. V and J are TRBV27 and TRBJ1-5; possible D gene TRBD1, 6 bases. V was shortened by 5 bases and J by 4 bases, with 6 bases between the two germline ends. The germline V gene encodes CDR1 MNHEY and CDR2 SMNVEV (reference sequence). There are 12 residues in the CDR3.

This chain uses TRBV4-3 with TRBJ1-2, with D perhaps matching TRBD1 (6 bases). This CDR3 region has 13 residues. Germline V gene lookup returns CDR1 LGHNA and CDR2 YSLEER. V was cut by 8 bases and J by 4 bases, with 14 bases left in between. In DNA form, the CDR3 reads TGCGCCAGCGGCGGACAGAAAGGCTATGGCTACACCTTC. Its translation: CASGGQKGYGYTF.

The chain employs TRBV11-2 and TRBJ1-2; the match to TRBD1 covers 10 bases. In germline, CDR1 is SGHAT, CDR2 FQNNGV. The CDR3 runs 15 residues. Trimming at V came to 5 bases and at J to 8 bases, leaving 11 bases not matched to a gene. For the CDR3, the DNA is TGTGCCAGCAGCAAACCGGGACAGGGGACGGAGGGCTACACCTTC. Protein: CASSKPGQGTEGYTF.

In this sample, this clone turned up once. CDR3 residues: CASSSGLAGEGSSYEQYF. In DNA, the CDR3 is TGTGCCAGCAGCAGCGGACTAGCGGGAGAGGGGTCCTCCTACGAGCAGTACTTC. The V call is TRBV21-1, the J call TRBJ2-7; TRBD2, the table's D call, lacks a check against the DNA. TRBV21-1 is a recognized pseudogene. CDR3 length: 18 residues.

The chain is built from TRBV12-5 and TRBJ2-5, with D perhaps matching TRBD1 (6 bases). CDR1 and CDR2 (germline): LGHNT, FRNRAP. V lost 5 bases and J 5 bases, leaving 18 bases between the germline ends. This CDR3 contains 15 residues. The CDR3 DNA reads TGTGCTAGTGGTCCGACAGGAGCCGTGGGGGAGACCCAGTACTTC. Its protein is CASGPTGAVGETQYF.

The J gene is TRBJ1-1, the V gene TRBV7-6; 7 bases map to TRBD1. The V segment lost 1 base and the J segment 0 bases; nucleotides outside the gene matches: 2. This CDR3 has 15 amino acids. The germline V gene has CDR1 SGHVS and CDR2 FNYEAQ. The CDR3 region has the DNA TGTGCCAGCAGCTTAGAGGGGGCCATGAACACTGAAGCTTTCTTT. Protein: CASSLEGAMNTEAFF.

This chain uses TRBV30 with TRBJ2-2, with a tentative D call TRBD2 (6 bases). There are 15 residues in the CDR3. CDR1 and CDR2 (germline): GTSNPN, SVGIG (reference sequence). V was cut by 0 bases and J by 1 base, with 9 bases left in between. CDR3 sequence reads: CAWSVRRGNTGELFF. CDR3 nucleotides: TGTGCCTGGAGTGTACGGCGGGGGAACACCGGGGAGCTGTTTTTT.

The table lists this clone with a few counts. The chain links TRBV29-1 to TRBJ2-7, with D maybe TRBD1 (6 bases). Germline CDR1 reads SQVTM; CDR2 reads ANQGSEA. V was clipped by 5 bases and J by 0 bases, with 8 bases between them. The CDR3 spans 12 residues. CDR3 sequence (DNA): TGCAGCGTTCGGGACAACTCCTACGAGCAGTACTTC. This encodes CSVRDNSYEQYF.

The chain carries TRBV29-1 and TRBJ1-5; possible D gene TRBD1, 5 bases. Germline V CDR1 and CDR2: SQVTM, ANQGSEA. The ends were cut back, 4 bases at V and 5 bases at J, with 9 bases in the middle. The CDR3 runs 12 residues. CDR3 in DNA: TGCAGCGTTGGGACATCCGATCAGCCCCAGCATTTT. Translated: CSVGTSDQPQHF.

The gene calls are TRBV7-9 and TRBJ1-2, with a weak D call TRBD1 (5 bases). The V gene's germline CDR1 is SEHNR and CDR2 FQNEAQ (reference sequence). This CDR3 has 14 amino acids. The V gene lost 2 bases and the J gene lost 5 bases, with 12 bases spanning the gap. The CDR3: CASSLSTGSYGYTF. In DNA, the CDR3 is TGTGCCAGCAGCTTATCTACAGGATCTTATGGCTACACCTTC.

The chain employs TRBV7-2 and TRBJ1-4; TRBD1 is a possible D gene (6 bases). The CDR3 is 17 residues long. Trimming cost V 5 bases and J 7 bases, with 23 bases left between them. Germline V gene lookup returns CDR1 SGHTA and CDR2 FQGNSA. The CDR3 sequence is CASSIRRTQGPTEKLFF. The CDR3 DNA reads TGTGCCAGCAGCATAAGAAGAACTCAGGGGCCTACTGAAAAACTGTTTTTT.

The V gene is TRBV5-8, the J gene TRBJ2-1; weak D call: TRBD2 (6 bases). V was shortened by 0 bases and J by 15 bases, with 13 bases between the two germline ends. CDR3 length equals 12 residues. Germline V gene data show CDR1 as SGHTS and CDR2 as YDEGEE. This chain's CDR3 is CASSLELAIPFF. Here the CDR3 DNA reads TGTGCCAGCAGCTTGGAGCTAGCGATCCCGTTCTTC.

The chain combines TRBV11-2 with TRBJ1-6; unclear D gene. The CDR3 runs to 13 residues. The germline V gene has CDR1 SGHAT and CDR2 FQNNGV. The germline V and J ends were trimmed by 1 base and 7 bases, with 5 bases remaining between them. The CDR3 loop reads CASSLGANSPLHF. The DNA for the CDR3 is TGTGCCAGCAGCTTAGGTGCGAATTCACCCCTCCACTTT.

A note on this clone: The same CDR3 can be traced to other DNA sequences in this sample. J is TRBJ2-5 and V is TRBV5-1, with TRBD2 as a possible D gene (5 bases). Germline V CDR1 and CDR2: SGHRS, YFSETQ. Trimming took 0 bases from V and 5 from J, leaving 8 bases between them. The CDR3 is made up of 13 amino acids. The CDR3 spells CASSLAGSETQYF. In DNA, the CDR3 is TGCGCCAGCAGCTTGGCGGGGTCCGAGACCCAGTACTTC.

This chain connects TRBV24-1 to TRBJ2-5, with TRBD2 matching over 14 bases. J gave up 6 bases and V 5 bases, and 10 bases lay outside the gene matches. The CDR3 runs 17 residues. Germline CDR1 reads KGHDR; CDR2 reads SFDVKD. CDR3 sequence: CATSAGTSGGPGKTQYF. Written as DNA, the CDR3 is TGTGCCACCAGTGCCGGGACTAGCGGGGGTCCGGGGAAGACCCAGTACTTC.

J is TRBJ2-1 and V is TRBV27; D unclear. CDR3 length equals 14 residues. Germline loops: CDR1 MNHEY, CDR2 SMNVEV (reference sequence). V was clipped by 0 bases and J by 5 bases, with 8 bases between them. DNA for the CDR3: TGTGCCAGCAGTTTATCGAGGAGACACAATGAGCAGTTCTTC. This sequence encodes CASSLSRRHNEQFF.

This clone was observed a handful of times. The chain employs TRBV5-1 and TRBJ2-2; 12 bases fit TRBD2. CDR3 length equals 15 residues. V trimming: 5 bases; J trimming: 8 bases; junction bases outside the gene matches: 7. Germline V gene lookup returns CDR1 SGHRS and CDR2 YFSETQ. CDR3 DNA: TGCGCCAGCAGTAGACTAGCGGGAGTATCTGGGGAGCTGTTTTTT. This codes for CASSRLAGVSGELFF.

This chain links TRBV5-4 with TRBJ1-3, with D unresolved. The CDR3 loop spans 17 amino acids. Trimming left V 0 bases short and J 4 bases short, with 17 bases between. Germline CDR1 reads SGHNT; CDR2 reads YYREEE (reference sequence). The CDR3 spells CASSLGGWKGGGNTIYF. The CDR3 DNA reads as TGTGCCAGCAGCTTGGGTGGGTGGAAAGGAGGCGGAAACACCATATATTTT.

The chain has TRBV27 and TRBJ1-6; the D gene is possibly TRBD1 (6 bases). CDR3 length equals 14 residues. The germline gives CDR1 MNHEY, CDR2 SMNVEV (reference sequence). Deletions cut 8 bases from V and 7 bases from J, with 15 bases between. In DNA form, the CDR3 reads TGTGCCAGCGGGGGCGCAGGGCAGAATTCACCCCTCCACTTT. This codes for CASGGAGQNSPLHF.

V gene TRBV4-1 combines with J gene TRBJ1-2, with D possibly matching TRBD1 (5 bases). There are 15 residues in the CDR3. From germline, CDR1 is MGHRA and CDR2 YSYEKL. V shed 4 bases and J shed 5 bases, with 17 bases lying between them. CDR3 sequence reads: CASSPTWAGGYGYTF. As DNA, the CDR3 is TGCGCCAGCAGCCCCACTTGGGCCGGGGGTTATGGCTACACCTTC.

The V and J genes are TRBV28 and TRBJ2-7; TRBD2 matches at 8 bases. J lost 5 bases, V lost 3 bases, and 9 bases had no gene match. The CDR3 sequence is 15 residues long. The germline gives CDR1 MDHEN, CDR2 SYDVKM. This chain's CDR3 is CASSFGGRPPNEQYF. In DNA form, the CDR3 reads TGTGCCAGCAGTTTTGGCGGGAGGCCTCCTAACGAGCAGTACTTC.

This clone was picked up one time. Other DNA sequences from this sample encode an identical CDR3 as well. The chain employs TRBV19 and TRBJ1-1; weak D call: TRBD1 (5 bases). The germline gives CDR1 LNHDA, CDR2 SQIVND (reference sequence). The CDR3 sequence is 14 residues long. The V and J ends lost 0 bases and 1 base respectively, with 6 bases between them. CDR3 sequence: CASSIDGGNTEAFF. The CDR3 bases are TGTGCCAGTAGTATAGACGGGGGGAACACTGAAGCTTTCTTT.

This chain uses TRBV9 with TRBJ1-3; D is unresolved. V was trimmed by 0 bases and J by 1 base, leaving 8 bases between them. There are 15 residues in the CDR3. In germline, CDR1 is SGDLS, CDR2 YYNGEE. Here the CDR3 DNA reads TGTGCCAGCAGCGTAGAGCGGGGATCTGGAAACACCATATATTTT. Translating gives CASSVERGSGNTIYF.

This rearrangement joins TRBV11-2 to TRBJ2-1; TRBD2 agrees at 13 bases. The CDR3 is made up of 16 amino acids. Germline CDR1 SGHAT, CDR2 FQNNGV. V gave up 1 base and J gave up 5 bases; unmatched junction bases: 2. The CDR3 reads CASSLGGLAGNNEQFF. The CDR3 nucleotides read TGTGCCAGCAGCTTAGGGGGACTAGCGGGGAACAATGAGCAGTTCTTC.

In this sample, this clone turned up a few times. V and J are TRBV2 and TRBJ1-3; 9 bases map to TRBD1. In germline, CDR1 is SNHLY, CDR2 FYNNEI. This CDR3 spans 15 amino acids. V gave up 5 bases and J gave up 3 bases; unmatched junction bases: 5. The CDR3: CASSPQGALGNTIYF. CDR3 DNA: TGTGCCAGCAGTCCACAGGGGGCGCTTGGAAACACCATATATTTT.